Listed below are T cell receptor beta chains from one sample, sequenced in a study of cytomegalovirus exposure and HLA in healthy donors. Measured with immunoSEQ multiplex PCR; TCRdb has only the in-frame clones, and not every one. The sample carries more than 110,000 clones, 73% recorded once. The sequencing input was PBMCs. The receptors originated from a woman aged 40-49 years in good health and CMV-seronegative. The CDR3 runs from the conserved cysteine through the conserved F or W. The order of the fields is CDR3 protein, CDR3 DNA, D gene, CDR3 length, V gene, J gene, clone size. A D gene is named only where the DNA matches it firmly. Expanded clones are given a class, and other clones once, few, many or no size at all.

CDR3 protein: CASSYGAGRDGYTF
CDR3 DNA: TGTGCCAGCAGTTACGGGGCAGGAAGGGATGGCTACACCTTC
D gene: -
CDR3 length: 14
V gene: TRBV6-5
J gene: TRBJ1-2
clone size: -

CDR3 protein: CASSLSGTETQYF
CDR3 DNA: TGTGCCAGCAGCTTATCAGGTACCGAGACCCAGTACTTC
D gene: -
CDR3 length: 13
V gene: TRBV7-9
J gene: TRBJ2-5
clone size: -

CDR3 protein: CASSVQRGGNEQFF
CDR3 DNA: TGTGCCAGCAGTGTACAAAGGGGGGGAAATGAGCAGTTCTTC
D gene: -
CDR3 length: 14
V gene: TRBV6-1
J gene: TRBJ2-1
clone size: -

CDR3 protein: CASSFTHRAGTGELFF
CDR3 DNA: TGTGCCAGCAGCTTCACCCACAGGGCAGGTACCGGGGAGCTGTTTTTT
D gene: -
CDR3 length: 16
V gene: TRBV5-4
J gene: TRBJ2-2
clone size: -

CDR3 protein: CASSVEVTGDTGELFF
CDR3 DNA: TGTGCCAGCAGCGTAGAAGTAACAGGGGACACCGGGGAGCTGTTTTTT
D gene: TRBD1
CDR3 length: 16
V gene: TRBV9
J gene: TRBJ2-2
clone size: few

CDR3 protein: CASRRQGSAYNEQFF
CDR3 DNA: TGTGCCAGCAGGCGACAGGGATCGGCCTACAATGAGCAGTTCTTC
D gene: TRBD1
CDR3 length: 15
V gene: TRBV27
J gene: TRBJ2-1
clone size: -

CDR3 protein: CASSLGQGLNQPQHF
CDR3 DNA: TGTGCCAGCAGCCTCGGACAGGGCTTGAACCAGCCCCAGCATTTT
D gene: TRBD1
CDR3 length: 15
V gene: TRBV28
J gene: TRBJ1-5
clone size: few

CDR3 protein: CASNEGTANQPQHF
CDR3 DNA: TGTGCCAGTAATGAAGGGACAGCGAATCAGCCCCAGCATTTT
D gene: TRBD1
CDR3 length: 14
V gene: TRBV2
J gene: TRBJ1-5
clone size: few

CDR3 protein: CASSYGRFYGYTF
CDR3 DNA: TGTGCCAGCAGTTACGGCAGGTTCTATGGCTACACCTTC
D gene: -
CDR3 length: 13
V gene: TRBV6-5
J gene: TRBJ1-2
clone size: few

CDR3 protein: CASSLTGYAEAFF
CDR3 DNA: TGCGCCAGCAGCTTAACAGGGTACGCTGAAGCTTTCTTT
D gene: -
CDR3 length: 13
V gene: TRBV5-1
J gene: TRBJ1-1
clone size: -

CDR3 protein: CASSQTETGIPYGYTF
CDR3 DNA: TGTGCCAGCAGCCAGACCGAGACAGGGATCCCCTATGGCTACACCTTC
D gene: TRBD1
CDR3 length: 16
V gene: TRBV6-6
J gene: TRBJ1-2
clone size: few

CDR3 protein: CASKLGHLAFF
CDR3 DNA: TGTGCCAGCAAACTCGGACACCTAGCTTTCTTT
D gene: -
CDR3 length: 11
V gene: TRBV27
J gene: TRBJ1-1
clone size: few

CDR3 protein: CASSLVGDTEAFF
CDR3 DNA: TGTGCCAGCAGCTTGGTAGGGGACACTGAAGCTTTCTTT
D gene: -
CDR3 length: 13
V gene: TRBV5-5
J gene: TRBJ1-1
clone size: -

CDR3 protein: CASSTLGSSAEQYF
CDR3 DNA: TGTGCCAGCAGCACCCTTGGCTCATCTGCCGAGCAGTACTTC
D gene: -
CDR3 length: 14
V gene: TRBV9
J gene: TRBJ2-7
clone size: -

CDR3 protein: CASSLDTGFADQPQHF
CDR3 DNA: TGTGCCAGCAGCTTAGACACAGGGTTCGCGGATCAGCCCCAGCATTTT
D gene: -
CDR3 length: 16
V gene: TRBV7-9
J gene: TRBJ1-5
clone size: -

CDR3 protein: CASSSPGFIGDEQYF
CDR3 DNA: TGTGCCAGCAGTTCACCGGGATTTATAGGAGACGAGCAGTACTTC
D gene: -
CDR3 length: 15
V gene: TRBV2
J gene: TRBJ2-7
clone size: -

CDR3 protein: CASSLGVDRSIGGYTF
CDR3 DNA: TGCGCCAGCAGCTTGGGGGTGGACAGGTCTATCGGAGGCTACACCTTC
D gene: TRBD1
CDR3 length: 16
V gene: TRBV5-1
J gene: TRBJ1-2
clone size: few

CDR3 protein: CASSLDGSSYNEQFF
CDR3 DNA: TGTGCCAGCAGCTTAGACGGGAGCTCCTACAATGAGCAGTTCTTC
D gene: -
CDR3 length: 15
V gene: TRBV7-2
J gene: TRBJ2-1
clone size: -

CDR3 protein: CASSLTGGSGELFF
CDR3 DNA: TGTGCCAGCAGTCTCACAGGGGGCTCCGGGGAGCTGTTTTTT
D gene: TRBD1
CDR3 length: 14
V gene: TRBV11-2
J gene: TRBJ2-2
clone size: -

CDR3 protein: CASSLTDVNSPLHF
CDR3 DNA: TGCGCCAGCAGCTTGACAGATGTAAATTCACCCCTCCACTTT
D gene: -
CDR3 length: 14
V gene: TRBV5-1
J gene: TRBJ1-6
clone size: once

CDR3 protein: CASSPLLAGGQYTGELFF
CDR3 DNA: TGCGCCAGCAGCCCGCTACTAGCGGGGGGGCAGTACACCGGGGAGCTGTTTTTT
D gene: TRBD2
CDR3 length: 18
V gene: TRBV4-1
J gene: TRBJ2-2
clone size: -

CDR3 protein: CASKDSGQTNSPLHF
CDR3 DNA: TGTGCCAGTAAAGATTCGGGACAGACTAATTCACCCCTCCACTTT
D gene: TRBD1
CDR3 length: 15
V gene: TRBV19
J gene: TRBJ1-6
clone size: -

CDR3 protein: CAISEDRDQPQHF
CDR3 DNA: TGTGCCATCAGTGAGGACAGGGATCAGCCCCAGCATTTT
D gene: TRBD1
CDR3 length: 13
V gene: TRBV10-3
J gene: TRBJ1-5
clone size: -

CDR3 protein: CASSEYFPGGESSPLHF
CDR3 DNA: TGTGCCAGCAGTGAATATTTCCCAGGGGGCGAAAGTTCACCCCTCCACTTT
D gene: TRBD1
CDR3 length: 17
V gene: TRBV25-1
J gene: TRBJ1-6
clone size: -

CDR3 protein: CASSLWIGTGLVYGYTF
CDR3 DNA: TGTGCCAGCAGTTTATGGATCGGGACAGGGCTGGTCTATGGCTACACCTTC
D gene: TRBD1
CDR3 length: 17
V gene: TRBV28
J gene: TRBJ1-2
clone size: once

CDR3 protein: CAISESSRGLSEAFF
CDR3 DNA: TGTGCCATCAGTGAGTCAAGCAGGGGGCTCTCTGAAGCTTTCTTT
D gene: TRBD1
CDR3 length: 15
V gene: TRBV10-3
J gene: TRBJ1-1
clone size: -

CDR3 protein: CASTSLERARDGQYF
CDR3 DNA: TGTGCCAGCACCTCCCTAGAGAGAGCCCGTGATGGGCAGTATTTT
D gene: -
CDR3 length: 15
V gene: TRBV6-6
J gene: TRBJ2-3
clone size: once

CDR3 protein: CASRRVGRPSNQPQHF
CDR3 DNA: TGCGCCAGCAGGCGTGTGGGCAGACCTAGCAATCAGCCCCAGCATTTT
D gene: -
CDR3 length: 16
V gene: TRBV10-1
J gene: TRBJ1-5
clone size: -